The TCR beta chain described here comes from a study of T cells in Graves' hyperthyroidism and ophthalmopathy. Study-level findings and limits: In blood, most of the thyroid clonotypes expanded above 0.001 were also present. Stable hyperthyroidism and ophthalmopathy were separated using 13 V-J signatures.

Patients having uncontrolled infection, another autoimmune disease, pregnancy or lactation were not included. Diagnoses were established using clinical symptoms, serum thyroxine and TRAb, thyroid ultrasound and orbital computed tomography. In this sample, this clonotype turned up a few times. Its target is unknown. Amplification targeted TCR beta CDR3 regions from RNA transcripts. TCR CDR3 regions were first amplified by RT-PCR with HTBI primers. TCRdb analysed the multiplex PCR reads with MiXCR anew, one entry per CDR3 protein. The data hold fewer than 700,000 distinct CDR3 sequences, with about 16% observed a single time. The source is a woman in her twenties or thirties with Graves' hyperthyroidism. What was sequenced was blood.

In DNA, the CDR3 is TGTGCCAGTAGTATCTCGGGGACAAACACCGGGGAGCTGTTTTTT. It yields the protein CASSISGTNTGELFF. The V call is TRBV19, the J call TRBJ2-2; D perhaps matches TRBD1 (6 bases). V shed 3 bases and J shed 2 bases, with 10 bases lying between them. The CDR3 has 15 residues. Germline V gene data show CDR1 as LNHDA and CDR2 as SQIVND (reference sequence).